This T cell receptor beta chain stems from a study of breast tumors, draining lymph nodes, adjacent tissues. Study-wide points: Luminal-like breast cancer showed significantly higher tumor–nontumor repertoire similarity than basal-like. Tumors had less TCR diversity than lymph nodes, more than nontumor tissue. The data were judged consistent with most tumor T cells coming from lymph node and expanding in tumor.

V shed 5 bases and J 4 bases; nucleotides not matched to a gene: 7. The CDR3 is 15 residues long. CDR1 and CDR2 (germline): MNHEY, SVGAGI. There are many counts of this clonotype. Its matching antigen is unknown. Samples came from axillary lymph nodes draining the breast cancer. TCRdb re-derived calls from the multiplex PCR reads in MiXCR, one entry per CDR3 protein. The sample has around 290,000 distinct CDR3 sequences, 30% seen once. The sequencing input was axillary lymph node tissue. The chain recombines TRBV6-5 with TRBJ2-3; 9 bases map to TRBD2. The receptor was derived from a female donor with breast cancer. Some clones in this sample may be carry-over from other donors' samples. As DNA, the CDR3 is TGTGCCAGCAGTCGGATAGCGGGAGTGGCAGATACGCAGTATTTT. Translated: CASSRIAGVADTQYF.